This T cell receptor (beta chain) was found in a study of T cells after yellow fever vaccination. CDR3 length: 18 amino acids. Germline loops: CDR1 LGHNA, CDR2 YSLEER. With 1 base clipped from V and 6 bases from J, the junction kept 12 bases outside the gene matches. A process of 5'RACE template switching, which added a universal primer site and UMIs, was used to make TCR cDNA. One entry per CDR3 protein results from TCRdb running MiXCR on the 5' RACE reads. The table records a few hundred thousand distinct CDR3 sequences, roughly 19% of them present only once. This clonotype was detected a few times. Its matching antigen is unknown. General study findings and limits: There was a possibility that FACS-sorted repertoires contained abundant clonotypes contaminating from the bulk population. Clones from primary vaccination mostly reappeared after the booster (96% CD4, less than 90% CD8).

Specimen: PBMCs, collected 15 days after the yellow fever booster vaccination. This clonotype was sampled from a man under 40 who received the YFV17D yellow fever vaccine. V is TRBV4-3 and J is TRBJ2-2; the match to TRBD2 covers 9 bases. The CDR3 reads CASSQALDAGGLPGELFF. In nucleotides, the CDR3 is TGCGCCAGCAGCCAAGCTCTCGATGCGGGAGGGCTCCCCGGGGAGCTGTTTTTT.